These 5 T cell receptor beta chains were sequenced from one sample in a study of long-term antiretroviral therapy in people with HIV. Version v3.0 of the immunoSEQ assay was performed at survey level. Clones were read by immunoSEQ multiplex PCR, and TCRdb kept only the in-frame ones, dropping some. There are around 8,600 clones in the sample; approximately 78% occur only once, and 20% to 30% lies in the top ten. This specimen was unsorted PBMCs, taken 0.6 years before starting antiretroviral therapy. Every receptor here comes from a man aged 40-49 years with HIV.

There are a few counts of this clone. This CDR3 is CASSLQGPRDYGYTF. CDR3 coding DNA: TGTGCCAGTAGTCTACAGGGGCCGCGAGACTATGGCTACACCTTC. The chain joins TRBV19 to TRBJ1-2; 7 nucleotides agree with TRBD1. There are 15 residues in the CDR3. After removal of 5 bases from V and 3 bases from J, the junction contained 9 bases not matched to a gene. Germline-derived CDR1 and CDR2 are LNHDA and SQIVND (reference sequence).

The V call is TRBV27, the J call TRBJ2-7; the match to TRBD1 covers 7 bases. The CDR3 contains 15 residues. The germline gives CDR1 MNHEY, CDR2 SMNVEV (reference sequence). V was pared by 0 bases and J by 3 bases, with 5 bases of the junction left unmatched. The CDR3: CASSLSPGTDYEQYF. Written as DNA, the CDR3 is TGTGCCAGCAGTTTATCGCCGGGGACAGACTACGAGCAGTACTTC.

This rearrangement joins TRBV5-4 to TRBJ1-2; 8 bases are shared with TRBD1. Germline V gene sequence: CDR1 SGHNT, CDR2 YYREEE (reference sequence). After removal of 3 bases from V and 6 bases from J, the junction contained 13 bases not matched to a gene. CDR3 size: 16 residues. The CDR3 DNA sequence: TGTGCCAGCAGCTCTTACCAGGACAGGGTGGAAAATGGCTACACCTTC. Its translation is CASSSYQDRVENGYTF. Complete variable domain (other parts from reference TRBV5-4 and TRBJ1-2): ETGVTQSPTHLIKTRGQQVTLRCSSQSGHNTVSWYQQALGQGPQFIFQYYREEENGRGNFPPRFSGLQFPNYSSELNVNALELDDSALYLCASSSYQDRVENGYTFGSGTRLTVV.

J is TRBJ1-2 and V is TRBV30; 9 bases fit TRBD1. Germline loops: CDR1 GTSNPN, CDR2 SVGIG (reference sequence). V lost 2 bases and J lost 8; bases outside the gene matches: 12. This CDR3 is 15 amino acids long. The CDR3 coding sequence is TGTGCCTGGAGTACCCCGGACAGGGGACAATGGGGCTACACCTTC. Residues: CAWSTPDRGQWGYTF.

The chain employs TRBV30 and TRBJ1-1; no clear D gene. Germline loops: CDR1 GTSNPN, CDR2 SVGIG (reference sequence). The V gene lost 0 bases and the J gene lost 4 bases, with 15 bases spanning the gap. CDR3 length equals 15 residues. CDR3 loop: CAWSVSLASTTEAFF. CDR3 DNA: TGTGCCTGGAGTGTCTCCCTTGCCAGTACCACTGAAGCTTTCTTT.